A selection of T cell receptor beta chains follows, all from one sample in a study of blood T cells in healthy people across ages. TCRdb reprocessed the 5' RACE reads with MiXCR, giving one entry per CDR3 protein. The sample lists about 1,400,000 distinct CDR3 sequences, roughly 59% occurring once. The sample taken for sequencing was blood. The receptors derive from a man younger than 35 in good health. Each CDR3 is given with its conserved first and last residue. D genes are given only for firm matches. Some rows mark clone size as missing; the rest say once, few, many or name a class of expanded clone.

j_call: TRBJ1-1; clone_size: few; d_call: -; v_call: TRBV7-2; cdr3_aa: CASSLERMNTEAFF; cdr3_nt: TGTGCCAGCAGCTTAGAGCGTATGAACACTGAAGCTTTCTTT
j_call: TRBJ2-4; clone_size: -; d_call: -; v_call: TRBV2; cdr3_aa: CASSAPQGRDIQYF; cdr3_nt: TGTGCCAGCAGCGCACCACAGGGACGGGACATTCAGTACTTC
j_call: TRBJ1-1; clone_size: -; d_call: -; v_call: TRBV7-9; cdr3_aa: CASSYSRGGIGSTEAFF; cdr3_nt: TGTGCCAGCAGCTACTCGCGGGGGGGGATAGGGTCCACTGAAGCTTTCTTT
j_call: TRBJ1-5; clone_size: -; d_call: -; v_call: TRBV6-2/TRBV6-3; cdr3_aa: CASSYLGGQPQHF; cdr3_nt: TGTGCCAGCAGTTACCTGGGAGGTCAGCCCCAGCATTTT
j_call: TRBJ2-7; clone_size: -; d_call: -; v_call: TRBV10-2; cdr3_aa: CASQGIGPYEQYF; cdr3_nt: TGCGCCAGCCAGGGAATAGGGCCCTACGAGCAGTACTTC
j_call: TRBJ2-5; clone_size: -; d_call: -; v_call: TRBV29-1; cdr3_aa: CSVEDVSYQETQYF; cdr3_nt: TGCAGCGTTGAAGATGTCTCCTACCAAGAGACCCAGTACTTC
j_call: TRBJ1-4; clone_size: -; d_call: -; v_call: TRBV10-3; cdr3_aa: CAISEWGSEKLFF; cdr3_nt: TGTGCCATCAGTGAGTGGGGGAGCGAAAAACTGTTTTTT
j_call: TRBJ2-5; clone_size: -; d_call: TRBD2; v_call: TRBV27; cdr3_aa: CASRGTSGSRETQYF; cdr3_nt: TGTGCCAGCAGGGGGACTAGCGGGAGTCGCGAGACCCAGTACTTC
j_call: TRBJ2-5; clone_size: once; d_call: -; v_call: TRBV18; cdr3_aa: CASSRARLETQYF; cdr3_nt: TGTGCCAGCTCACGGGCCCGCTTAGAGACCCAGTACTTC
j_call: TRBJ2-3; clone_size: -; d_call: TRBD2; v_call: TRBV4-1; cdr3_aa: CASSQVAGGRDRTDTQYF; cdr3_nt: TGCGCCAGCAGCCAAGTGGCGGGGGGGCGTGATCGCACAGATACGCAGTATTTT
j_call: TRBJ2-7; clone_size: -; d_call: -; v_call: TRBV7-9; cdr3_aa: CASSSVAGDYEQYF; cdr3_nt: TGTGCCAGCAGCTCCGTTGCCGGGGACTACGAGCAGTACTTC
j_call: TRBJ2-1; clone_size: -; d_call: -; v_call: TRBV29-1; cdr3_aa: CSVERASASYNEQFF; cdr3_nt: TGCAGCGTTGAACGAGCGTCAGCCTCCTACAATGAGCAGTTCTTC
j_call: TRBJ2-2; clone_size: -; d_call: -; v_call: TRBV5-1; cdr3_aa: CASTSNRAPGELFF; cdr3_nt: TGCGCCAGCACCTCGAACAGGGCCCCCGGGGAGCTGTTTTTT
j_call: TRBJ2-3; clone_size: -; d_call: TRBD2; v_call: TRBV29-1; cdr3_aa: CSVESSGTASTDTQYF; cdr3_nt: TGCAGCGTTGAATCTAGCGGGACGGCTAGCACAGATACGCAGTATTTT
j_call: TRBJ2-7; clone_size: -; d_call: TRBD1; v_call: TRBV20-1; cdr3_aa: CSGVPGQAFYEQYF; cdr3_nt: TGCAGTGGGGTTCCGGGACAGGCGTTCTACGAGCAGTACTTC
j_call: TRBJ2-1; clone_size: -; d_call: TRBD2; v_call: TRBV12-3/TRBV12-4; cdr3_aa: CASSPTGTTGEQFF; cdr3_nt: TGTGCCAGCAGTCCCACCGGGACTACAGGTGAGCAGTTCTTC
j_call: TRBJ2-1; clone_size: -; d_call: TRBD2; v_call: TRBV7-2; cdr3_aa: CASSTLSGGARNEQFF; cdr3_nt: TGTGCCAGCAGCACTCTTAGCGGGGGGGCCAGAAATGAGCAGTTCTTC
j_call: TRBJ2-7; clone_size: few; d_call: -; v_call: TRBV29-1; cdr3_aa: CSVGDTAYEQYF; cdr3_nt: TGCAGCGTTGGGGACACCGCCTACGAGCAGTACTTC
j_call: TRBJ2-1; clone_size: -; d_call: -; v_call: TRBV20-1; cdr3_aa: CSAKRVDYNEQFF; cdr3_nt: TGCAGTGCTAAAAGGGTAGACTACAATGAGCAGTTCTTC
j_call: TRBJ1-6; clone_size: -; d_call: TRBD1; v_call: TRBV27; cdr3_aa: CASSLQGAESLHF; cdr3_nt: TGTGCCAGCAGCCTACAGGGGGCGGAGTCCCTCCACTTT
j_call: TRBJ2-7; clone_size: -; d_call: -; v_call: TRBV4-1; cdr3_aa: CASSQESQPGASYEQYF; cdr3_nt: TGCGCCAGCAGCCAAGAATCCCAGCCAGGGGCCTCCTACGAGCAGTACTTC
j_call: TRBJ2-7; clone_size: -; d_call: TRBD2; v_call: TRBV6-5; cdr3_aa: CASSFTRLAGGDEQYF; cdr3_nt: TGTGCCAGCAGTTTTACTCGACTAGCGGGAGGCGACGAGCAGTACTTC
j_call: TRBJ2-7; clone_size: -; d_call: -; v_call: TRBV6-2/TRBV6-3; cdr3_aa: CASSYPRSYEQYF; cdr3_nt: TGTGCCAGCAGTTACCCAAGATCCTACGAGCAGTACTTC
j_call: TRBJ2-5; clone_size: -; d_call: TRBD2; v_call: TRBV6-1; cdr3_aa: CASSAQTSGKETQYF; cdr3_nt: TGTGCCAGCAGTGCACAGACTAGCGGTAAAGAGACCCAGTACTTC
j_call: TRBJ2-5; clone_size: few; d_call: -; v_call: TRBV7-2; cdr3_aa: CASSTSGTQETQYF; cdr3_nt: TGTGCCAGCAGCACCTCCGGGACCCAAGAGACCCAGTACTTC
j_call: TRBJ2-1; clone_size: -; d_call: TRBD2; v_call: TRBV4-1; cdr3_aa: CASSQTRAGLVSHEQFF; cdr3_nt: TGCGCCAGCAGCCAAACCAGGGCGGGACTAGTCTCGCATGAGCAGTTCTTC
j_call: TRBJ2-7; clone_size: few; d_call: TRBD2; v_call: TRBV5-1; cdr3_aa: CASSLPHGRGVPYEQYF; cdr3_nt: TGCGCCAGCAGCTTGCCCCACGGCCGGGGGGTCCCCTACGAGCAGTACTTC
j_call: TRBJ2-7; clone_size: -; d_call: -; v_call: TRBV7-9; cdr3_aa: CASSLGDGMFYEQYF; cdr3_nt: TGTGCCAGCAGCTTAGGGGACGGGATGTTTTACGAGCAGTACTTC
j_call: TRBJ2-7; clone_size: -; d_call: -; v_call: TRBV4-3; cdr3_aa: CASSQGIGDSYEQYF; cdr3_nt: TGCGCCAGCAGCCAAGGGATAGGGGACTCCTACGAGCAGTACTTC
j_call: TRBJ2-7; clone_size: few; d_call: TRBD1; v_call: TRBV29-1; cdr3_aa: CSVDGQDSYEQYF; cdr3_nt: TGCAGCGTTGATGGACAGGACTCCTACGAGCAGTACTTC
j_call: TRBJ2-5; clone_size: -; d_call: TRBD1; v_call: TRBV7-9; cdr3_aa: CASSSQTGGAETQYF; cdr3_nt: TGTGCCAGCAGCTCGCAAACAGGGGGCGCAGAGACCCAGTACTTC
j_call: TRBJ2-1; clone_size: once; d_call: TRBD1; v_call: TRBV4-3; cdr3_aa: CASSQGAGTGGNEQFF; cdr3_nt: TGCGCCAGCAGCCAAGGGGCAGGGACAGGGGGCAATGAGCAGTTCTTC
j_call: TRBJ2-3; clone_size: -; d_call: TRBD2; v_call: TRBV12-3/TRBV12-4; cdr3_aa: CASSLGGLAGDTQYF; cdr3_nt: TGTGCCAGCAGTTTGGGCGGACTAGCGGGAGATACGCAGTATTTT
j_call: TRBJ2-5; clone_size: -; d_call: -; v_call: TRBV11-2; cdr3_aa: CASTTHEVRAQETQYF; cdr3_nt: TGTGCCAGCACCACACACGAGGTGCGGGCACAAGAGACCCAGTACTTC
j_call: TRBJ2-7; clone_size: -; d_call: -; v_call: TRBV3-1; cdr3_aa: CASSRGMVGQYF; cdr3_nt: TGTGCCAGCAGCCGCGGGATGGTCGGGCAGTACTTC
j_call: TRBJ1-2; clone_size: -; d_call: -; v_call: TRBV10-3; cdr3_aa: CAISNGLDYGYTF; cdr3_nt: TGTGCCATCAGTAACGGATTGGACTATGGCTACACCTTC
j_call: TRBJ2-1; clone_size: -; d_call: TRBD2; v_call: TRBV20-1; cdr3_aa: CSASRCLAECEQFF; cdr3_nt: TGCAGTGCTAGTCGGTGTCTAGCGGAGTGCGAGCAGTTCTTC
j_call: TRBJ2-7; clone_size: -; d_call: TRBD1; v_call: TRBV20-1; cdr3_aa: CSARVDRGSYEQYF; cdr3_nt: TGCAGTGCTAGAGTGGACAGGGGAAGCTACGAGCAGTACTTC
j_call: TRBJ2-5; clone_size: -; d_call: TRBD1; v_call: TRBV29-1; cdr3_aa: CSVSGGQETQYF; cdr3_nt: TGCAGCGTTTCAGGGGGCCAAGAGACCCAGTACTTC
j_call: TRBJ2-7; clone_size: -; d_call: TRBD1; v_call: TRBV20-1; cdr3_aa: CSARGGQGAIYEQYF; cdr3_nt: TGCAGTGCTAGGGGAGGACAGGGGGCGATCTACGAGCAGTACTTC
j_call: TRBJ1-1; clone_size: -; d_call: -; v_call: TRBV11-2; cdr3_aa: CASLARGEWNTEAFF; cdr3_nt: TGTGCCAGTTTGGCCCGGGGGGAGTGGAACACTGAAGCTTTCTTT
j_call: TRBJ1-1; clone_size: few; d_call: TRBD1; v_call: TRBV20-1; cdr3_aa: CSAVPGQNWNTEAFF; cdr3_nt: TGCAGTGCTGTACCGGGACAGAATTGGAACACTGAAGCTTTCTTT
j_call: TRBJ1-1; clone_size: -; d_call: -; v_call: TRBV30; cdr3_aa: CAWTPEGKNTEAFF; cdr3_nt: TGTGCCTGGACCCCCGAAGGGAAGAACACTGAAGCTTTCTTT
j_call: TRBJ2-2; clone_size: -; d_call: TRBD1; v_call: TRBV3-1; cdr3_aa: CASSRTGTGVGELFF; cdr3_nt: TGTGCCAGCAGCCGCACCGGGACAGGGGTCGGGGAGCTGTTTTTT
j_call: TRBJ2-7; clone_size: few; d_call: TRBD1; v_call: TRBV29-1; cdr3_aa: CSVRGQGKYEQYF; cdr3_nt: TGCAGCGTGAGGGGACAGGGTAAATACGAGCAGTACTTC
j_call: TRBJ1-2; clone_size: -; d_call: -; v_call: TRBV20-1; cdr3_aa: CSASPSTGLNYGYTF; cdr3_nt: TGCAGTGCTAGCCCTTCGACAGGCCTTAACTATGGCTACACCTTC
j_call: TRBJ1-4; clone_size: few; d_call: -; v_call: TRBV20-1; cdr3_aa: CSARDKGVEKLFF; cdr3_nt: TGCAGTGCCAGGGATAAGGGTGTTGAAAAACTGTTTTTT
j_call: TRBJ2-7; clone_size: few; d_call: -; v_call: TRBV29-1; cdr3_aa: CSVLGDRTYEQYF; cdr3_nt: TGCAGCGTTCTAGGCGACCGGACCTACGAGCAGTACTTC
j_call: TRBJ2-5; clone_size: -; d_call: TRBD2; v_call: TRBV12-3/TRBV12-4; cdr3_aa: CASSSLAGRQETQYF; cdr3_nt: TGTGCCAGCAGCTCACTAGCGGGGCGCCAAGAGACCCAGTACTTC
j_call: TRBJ2-5; clone_size: few; d_call: TRBD2; v_call: TRBV14; cdr3_aa: CASSHPAKGAGNQETQYF; cdr3_nt: TGTGCCAGCAGCCACCCAGCGAAAGGAGCGGGAAACCAAGAGACCCAGTACTTC
j_call: TRBJ1-1; clone_size: -; d_call: -; v_call: TRBV7-2; cdr3_aa: CASSLVGRRVNTEAFF; cdr3_nt: TGTGCCAGCAGCTTAGTCGGACGGAGGGTAAACACTGAAGCTTTCTTT
j_call: TRBJ2-1; clone_size: many; d_call: TRBD1; v_call: TRBV10-2; cdr3_aa: CASREQGAIGNEQFF; cdr3_nt: TGCGCCAGCAGGGAACAGGGGGCGATTGGCAATGAGCAGTTCTTC